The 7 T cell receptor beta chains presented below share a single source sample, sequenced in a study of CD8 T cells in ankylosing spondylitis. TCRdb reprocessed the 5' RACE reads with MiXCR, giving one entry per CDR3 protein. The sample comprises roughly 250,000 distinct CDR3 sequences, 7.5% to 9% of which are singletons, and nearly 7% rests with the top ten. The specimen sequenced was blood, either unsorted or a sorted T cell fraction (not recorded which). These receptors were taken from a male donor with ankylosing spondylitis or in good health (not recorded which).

CDR3 loop: CASSVDLKAGGTDTQYF. As DNA, the CDR3 is TGTGCCAGCAGCGTCGACCTTAAAGCGGGCGGCACAGATACGCAGTATTTT. This chain links TRBV9 with TRBJ2-3, with D tentatively TRBD2 (6 bases). The V end lost 2 bases, the J end lost 1 base, and 17 bases lay between the germline ends. From germline, CDR1 is SGDLS and CDR2 YYNGEE. This CDR3 has 17 residues.

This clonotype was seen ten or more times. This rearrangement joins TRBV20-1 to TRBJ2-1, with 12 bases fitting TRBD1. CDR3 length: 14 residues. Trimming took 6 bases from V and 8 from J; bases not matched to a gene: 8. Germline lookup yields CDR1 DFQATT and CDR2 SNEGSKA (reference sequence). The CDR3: CSANRDRGRDEQFF. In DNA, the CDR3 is TGCAGTGCAAACCGGGACAGGGGGCGTGATGAGCAGTTCTTC.

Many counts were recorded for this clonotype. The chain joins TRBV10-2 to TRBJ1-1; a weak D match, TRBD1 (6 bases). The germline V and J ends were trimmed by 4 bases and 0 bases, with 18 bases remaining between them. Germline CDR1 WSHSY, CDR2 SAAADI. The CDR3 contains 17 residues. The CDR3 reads CASSGDSTGFMNTEAFF. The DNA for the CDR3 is TGCGCCAGCAGTGGGGATTCGACAGGCTTCATGAACACTGAAGCTTTCTTT.

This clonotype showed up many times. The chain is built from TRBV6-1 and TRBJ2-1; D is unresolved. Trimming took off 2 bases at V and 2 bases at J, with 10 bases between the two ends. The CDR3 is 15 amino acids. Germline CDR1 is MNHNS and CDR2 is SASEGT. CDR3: CASSESALTYNEQFF. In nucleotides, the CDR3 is TGTGCCAGCAGTGAATCCGCGCTCACCTACAATGAGCAGTTCTTC.

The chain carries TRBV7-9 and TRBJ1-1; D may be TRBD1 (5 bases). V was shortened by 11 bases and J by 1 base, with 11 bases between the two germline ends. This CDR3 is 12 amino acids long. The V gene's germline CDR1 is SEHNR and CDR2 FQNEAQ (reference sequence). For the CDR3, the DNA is TGTGCCGGGAGAGGACAGAACACTGAAGCTTTCTTT. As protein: CAGRGQNTEAFF.

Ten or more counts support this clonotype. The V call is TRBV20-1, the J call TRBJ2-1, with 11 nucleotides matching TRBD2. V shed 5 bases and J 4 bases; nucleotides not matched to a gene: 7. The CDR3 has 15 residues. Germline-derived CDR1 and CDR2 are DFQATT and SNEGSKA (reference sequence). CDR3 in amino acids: CSAGKGTSGYNEQFF. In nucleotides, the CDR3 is TGCAGTGCTGGCAAGGGGACTAGCGGATACAATGAGCAGTTCTTC.

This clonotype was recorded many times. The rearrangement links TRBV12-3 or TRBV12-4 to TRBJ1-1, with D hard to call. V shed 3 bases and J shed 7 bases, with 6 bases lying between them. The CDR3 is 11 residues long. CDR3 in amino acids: CASSLGLEAFF. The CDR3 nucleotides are TGTGCCAGCAGTTTGGGCCTTGAAGCTTTCTTT.